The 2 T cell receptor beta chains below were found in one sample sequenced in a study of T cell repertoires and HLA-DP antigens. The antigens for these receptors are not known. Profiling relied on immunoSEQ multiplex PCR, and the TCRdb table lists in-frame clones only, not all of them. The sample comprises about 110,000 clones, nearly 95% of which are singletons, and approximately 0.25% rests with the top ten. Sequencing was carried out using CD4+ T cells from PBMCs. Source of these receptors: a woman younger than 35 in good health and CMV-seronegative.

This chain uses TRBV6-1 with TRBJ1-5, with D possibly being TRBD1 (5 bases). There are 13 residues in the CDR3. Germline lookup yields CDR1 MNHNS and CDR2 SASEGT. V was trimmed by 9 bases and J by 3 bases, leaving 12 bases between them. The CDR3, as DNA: TGTGCCAGTGGGGACGGGCTCAATCAGCCCCAGCATTTT. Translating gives CASGDGLNQPQHF.

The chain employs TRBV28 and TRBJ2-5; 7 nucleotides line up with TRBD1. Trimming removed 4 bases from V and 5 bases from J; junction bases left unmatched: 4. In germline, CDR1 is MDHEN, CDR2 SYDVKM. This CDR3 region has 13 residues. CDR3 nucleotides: TGTGCCAGCAGTTCCCGGACAGGCGAGACCCAGTACTTC. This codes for CASSSRTGETQYF.